This T cell receptor beta chain originates from a study of T cell changes during pregnancy in multiple sclerosis. The J segment lost 3 bases and the V segment lost 9 bases, leaving 4 bases of the junction unmatched. The germline CDR1 and CDR2 sequences are SGHRS and YFSETQ. There are 14 residues in the CDR3. The method was immunoSEQ multiplex PCR; TCRdb's version includes in-frame clones alone and lacks a portion of them. Among around 28,000 clones, roughly nine tenths were seen once, and the ten largest hold approximately 0.55%. The sequencing here drew on CD4+ T cells from peripheral blood mononuclear cells, taken in the first trimester of pregnancy. The chain links TRBV5-1 to TRBJ2-2, with 11 bases fitting TRBD2. The receptor was derived from a female donor in good health, enrolled as a control in a pregnancy study. In DNA form, the CDR3 reads TGCGCCACCTATAGCGGGGGGGACACCGGGGAGCTGTTTTTT. Residues: CATYSGGDTGELFF.